This T cell receptor beta chain was captured by sequencing in a study of response to subunit inactivated influenza vaccine. Study-wide results and limits: Each seasonal flu vaccination may recruit only limited new T cells, authors suggested.

As for this clonotype: Its antigen remains unknown.

TCRdb reanalysed the RT-PCR reads using MiXCR and keeps one entry per CDR3 protein. The sample includes 610,000 or so distinct CDR3 sequences, 11% to 15% of them seen just once. Specimen: PBMCs from blood, collected approximately 13 days after vaccination. The receptor was derived from a man aged 50-59 years who received an inactivated influenza vaccine.

The CDR3 bases are TGTGCCAGCAGCTTGTTACTAGCCAGCACAGATACGCAGTATTTT. This translates into CASSLLLASTDTQYF. The chain links TRBV5-6 to TRBJ2-3; tentatively, D is TRBD2 (6 bases). Trimming pared 1 base from V and 0 bases from J, leaving 9 bases between. CDR1 is SGHDT and CDR2 is YYEEEE in the germline V gene. The CDR3 runs 15 residues.